This T cell receptor beta chain appears in the sequencing data of a study of blood T cell repertoires in COVID-19. Study as a whole: Researchers got acute and convalescent COVID-19 samples from the United States, Italy and Spain. T cells, B-cell-depleted T cells, or PBMCs provided the cDNA or gDNA that served as material.

Sequencing was performed with immunoSEQ multiplex PCR; in TCRdb, only in-frame clones are kept and a portion is missing. The sample records hundreds of thousands of clones, roughly 90% being singletons. CDR1 MNHEY and CDR2 SMNVEV come from the germline V gene (reference sequence). The CDR3 totals 14 residues. The germline V and J ends were trimmed by 2 bases and 5 bases, with 9 bases remaining between them. Sequenced: peripheral blood. This TCR was sampled from a woman aged 70-85 years with COVID-19, enrolled during active disease. The J gene is TRBJ2-2, the V gene TRBV27; D is perhaps TRBD2 (5 bases). The chain's CDR3 is CASSLPGGTGELFF. The CDR3 DNA reads as TGTGCCAGCAGTTTACCAGGCGGGACCGGGGAGCTGTTTTTT.